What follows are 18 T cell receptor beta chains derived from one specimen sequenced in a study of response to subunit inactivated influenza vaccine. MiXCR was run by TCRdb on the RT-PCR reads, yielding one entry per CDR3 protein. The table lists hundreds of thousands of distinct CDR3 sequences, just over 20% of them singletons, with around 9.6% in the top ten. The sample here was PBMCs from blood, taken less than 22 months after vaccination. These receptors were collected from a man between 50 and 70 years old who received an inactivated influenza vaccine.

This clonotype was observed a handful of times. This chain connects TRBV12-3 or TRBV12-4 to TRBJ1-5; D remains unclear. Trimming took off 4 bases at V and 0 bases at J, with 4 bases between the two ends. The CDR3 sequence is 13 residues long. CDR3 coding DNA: TGTGCCAGCAGTTATTATAGCAATCAGCCCCAGCATTTT. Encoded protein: CASSYYSNQPQHF.

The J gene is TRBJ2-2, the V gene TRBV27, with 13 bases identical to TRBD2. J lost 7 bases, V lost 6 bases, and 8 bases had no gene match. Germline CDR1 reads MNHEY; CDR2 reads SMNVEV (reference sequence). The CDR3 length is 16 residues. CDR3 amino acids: CASRPTSGRAFGELFF. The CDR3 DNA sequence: TGTGCCAGCAGACCCACTAGCGGGAGGGCCTTCGGGGAGCTGTTTTTT.

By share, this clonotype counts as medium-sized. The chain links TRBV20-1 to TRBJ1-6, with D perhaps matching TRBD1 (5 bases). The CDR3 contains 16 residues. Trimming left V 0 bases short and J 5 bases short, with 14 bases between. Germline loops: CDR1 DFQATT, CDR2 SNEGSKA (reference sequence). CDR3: CSARDLAGGDNSPLHF. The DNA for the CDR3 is TGCAGTGCTAGAGATCTCGCGGGGGGTGATAATTCACCCCTCCACTTT.

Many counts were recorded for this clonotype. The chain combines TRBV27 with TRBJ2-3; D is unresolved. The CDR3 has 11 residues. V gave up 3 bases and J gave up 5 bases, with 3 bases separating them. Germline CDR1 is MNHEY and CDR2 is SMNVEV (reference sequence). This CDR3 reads CASSFGDTQYF. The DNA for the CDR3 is TGTGCCAGCAGTTTCGGAGATACGCAGTATTTT.

CDR3 region: CAWSAPAGQGSNYGYTF. The CDR3 bases are TGTGCCTGGAGTGCCCCAGCGGGGCAGGGGAGTAACTATGGCTACACCTTC. This chain joins TRBV30 and TRBJ1-2, with a weak D call TRBD1 (6 bases). Germline V gene data show CDR1 as GTSNPN and CDR2 as SVGIG (reference sequence). V was trimmed by 1 base and J by 1 base, leaving 19 bases between them. The CDR3 spans 17 residues. The full variable domain, completed using reference TRBV30 and TRBJ1-2, is SQTIHQWPATLVQPVGSPLSLECTVEGTSNPNLYWYRQAAGRGLQLLFYSVGIGQISSEVPQNLSASRPQDRQFILSSKKLLLSDSGFYLCAWSAPAGQGSNYGYTFGSGTRLTVV.

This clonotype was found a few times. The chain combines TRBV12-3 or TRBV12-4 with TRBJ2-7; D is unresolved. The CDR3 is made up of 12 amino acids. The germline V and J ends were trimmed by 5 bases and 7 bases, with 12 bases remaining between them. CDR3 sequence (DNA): TGTGCCAGCAGTCGTACTCTTGGGGAGCAGTACTTC. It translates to CASSRTLGEQYF.

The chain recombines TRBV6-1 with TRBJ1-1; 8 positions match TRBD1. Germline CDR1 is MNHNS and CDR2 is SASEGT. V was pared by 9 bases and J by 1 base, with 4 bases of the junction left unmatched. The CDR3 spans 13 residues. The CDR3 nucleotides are TGTGCCAGTCGGGACAGGAAGAACACTGAAGCTTTCTTT. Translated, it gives CASRDRKNTEAFF.

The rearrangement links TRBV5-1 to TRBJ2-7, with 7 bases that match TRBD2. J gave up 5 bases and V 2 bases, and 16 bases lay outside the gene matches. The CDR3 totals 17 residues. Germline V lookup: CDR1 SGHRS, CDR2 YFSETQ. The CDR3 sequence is CASSFGREPPSRNEQYF. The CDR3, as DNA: TGCGCCAGCAGCTTTGGGAGGGAACCACCCTCTAGGAACGAGCAGTACTTC.

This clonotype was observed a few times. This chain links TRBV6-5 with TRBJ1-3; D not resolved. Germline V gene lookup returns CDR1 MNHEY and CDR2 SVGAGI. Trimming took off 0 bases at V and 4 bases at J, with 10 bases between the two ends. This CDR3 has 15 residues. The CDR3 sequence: CASSYSRVRGNTIYF. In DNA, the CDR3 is TGTGCCAGCAGTTACTCGAGGGTGCGGGGAAACACCATATATTTT.

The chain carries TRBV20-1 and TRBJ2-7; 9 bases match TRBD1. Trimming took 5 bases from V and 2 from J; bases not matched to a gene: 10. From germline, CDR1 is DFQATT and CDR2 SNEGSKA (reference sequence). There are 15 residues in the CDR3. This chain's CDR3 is CSASPGTGNPYEQYF. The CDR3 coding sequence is TGCAGTGCTTCTCCTGGGACAGGGAACCCCTACGAGCAGTACTTC.

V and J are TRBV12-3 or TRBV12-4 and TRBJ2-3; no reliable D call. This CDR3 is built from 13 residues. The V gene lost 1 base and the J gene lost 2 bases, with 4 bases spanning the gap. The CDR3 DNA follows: TGTGCCAGCAGTTTAGACTTCACAGATACGCAGTATTTT. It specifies CASSLDFTDTQYF.

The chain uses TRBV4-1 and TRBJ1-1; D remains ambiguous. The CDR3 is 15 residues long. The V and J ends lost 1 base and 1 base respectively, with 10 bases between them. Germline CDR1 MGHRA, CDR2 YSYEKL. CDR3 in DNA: TGCGCCAGCAGCCAAGTTTTTGCGTCGAACACTGAAGCTTTCTTT. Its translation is CASSQVFASNTEAFF.

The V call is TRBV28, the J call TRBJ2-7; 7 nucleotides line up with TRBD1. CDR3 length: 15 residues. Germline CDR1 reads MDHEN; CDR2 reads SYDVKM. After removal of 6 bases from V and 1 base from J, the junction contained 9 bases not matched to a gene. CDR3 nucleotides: TGTGCCAGCAGCCCGATGGCAGGGGGTTCCTACGAGCAGTACTTC. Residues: CASSPMAGGSYEQYF.

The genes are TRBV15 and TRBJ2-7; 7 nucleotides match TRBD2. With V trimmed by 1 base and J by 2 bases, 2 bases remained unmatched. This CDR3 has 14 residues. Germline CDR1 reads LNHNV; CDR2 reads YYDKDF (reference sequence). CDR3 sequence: CATSRGGRTYEQYF. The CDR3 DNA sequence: TGTGCCACCAGCAGAGGCGGGAGAACCTACGAGCAGTACTTC. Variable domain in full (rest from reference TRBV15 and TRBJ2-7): DAMVIQNPRYQVTQFGKPVTLSCSQTLNHNVMYWYQQKSSQAPKLLFHYYDKDFNNEADTPDNFQSRRPNTSFCFLDIRSPGLGDTAMYLCATSRGGRTYEQYFGPGTRLTVT.

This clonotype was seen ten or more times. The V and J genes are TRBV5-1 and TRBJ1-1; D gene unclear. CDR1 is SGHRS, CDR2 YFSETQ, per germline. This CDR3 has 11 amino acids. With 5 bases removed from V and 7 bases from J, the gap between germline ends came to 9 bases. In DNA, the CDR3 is TGCGCCAGCAGGTCCGGGATTGAAGCTTTCTTT. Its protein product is CASRSGIEAFF.

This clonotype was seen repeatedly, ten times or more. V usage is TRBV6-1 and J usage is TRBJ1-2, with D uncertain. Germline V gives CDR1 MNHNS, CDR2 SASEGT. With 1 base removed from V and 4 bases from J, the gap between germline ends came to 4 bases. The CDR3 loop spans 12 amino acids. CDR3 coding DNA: TGTGCCAGCAGTGAAGACGGCTATGGCTACACCTTC. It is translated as CASSEDGYGYTF.

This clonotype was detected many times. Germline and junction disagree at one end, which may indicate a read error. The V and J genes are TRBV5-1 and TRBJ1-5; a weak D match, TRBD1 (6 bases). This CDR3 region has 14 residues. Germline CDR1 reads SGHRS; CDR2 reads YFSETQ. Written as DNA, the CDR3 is TGTGCCAGCAGTTTACAGGGAGGCAATCAGCCCCAGCATTTT. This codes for CASSLQGGNQPQHF. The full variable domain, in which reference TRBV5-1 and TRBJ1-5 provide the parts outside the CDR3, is KAGVTQTPRYLIKTRGQQVTLSCSPISGHRSVSWYQQTPGQGLQFLFEYFSETQRNKGNFPGRFSGRQFSNSRSEMNVSTLELGDSALYLCASSLQGGNQPQHFGDGTRLSIL.

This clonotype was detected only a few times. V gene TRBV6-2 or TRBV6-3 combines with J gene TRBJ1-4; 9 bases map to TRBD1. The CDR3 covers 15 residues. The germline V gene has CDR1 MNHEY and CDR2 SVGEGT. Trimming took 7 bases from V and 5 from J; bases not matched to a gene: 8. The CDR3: CASKPQGAENEKLFF. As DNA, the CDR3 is TGTGCCAGCAAACCACAGGGGGCAGAGAATGAAAAACTGTTTTTT.